This T cell receptor beta chain is drawn from a study of CXCR4 blockade with PD-1 therapy in pancreatic cancer. The assay was immunoSEQ multiplex PCR, and TCRdb's table has in-frame clones only and misses some. Of some 16,000 clones listed, 72% are singletons. This sequence originates from a human donor with pancreatic ductal adenocarcinoma. The sequencing input was tumor tissue.

DNA of the CDR3: TGTGCCACCAGCTCCTTGGGACAGGGAGAAGGGGGTGAGCAGTTCTTC. Translating gives CATSSLGQGEGGEQFF. This rearrangement joins TRBV15 to TRBJ2-1; 9 bases agree with TRBD1. The V and J ends lost 5 bases and 9 bases, in that order; junction bases with no gene match: 14. Germline CDR1 LNHNV, CDR2 YYDKDF (reference sequence). The CDR3 runs to 16 residues.